The sequence of this T cell receptor beta chain was determined in a study of blood T cells in healthy people across ages. Ranging in age from about 6 to 95, the donors were healthy Caucasian individuals from Russia. Peripheral blood samples of 9 to 10 milliliters were drawn from each donor. As regards this clonotype: As yet, its antigen is unknown.

Study results and caveats: Correlation between TCR beta diversity and naive T cell percentage was strong. Lack of knowledge of donor CMV status possibly confounded expanded clonotype changes.

A second PCR, run for about 7 to 11 cycles, used a sample-barcoded 5' primer plus a J-beta primer mix. TCRdb recomputed calls from the 5' RACE reads with MiXCR, one row per CDR3 protein. Counted here are around 870,000 distinct CDR3 sequences, about 30% occurring once; the ten biggest clones make up around a sixth. The length of the CDR3 is 16 residues. Material: blood. J is TRBJ1-2 and V is TRBV21-1; the DNA was not used to check the table's D call, TRBD1. TRBV21-1 corresponds to a pseudogene. This TCR came from a woman of 80 years or more in good health. The CDR3 DNA reads as TGTGCCAGCAGCAAAGAGGGCGGGTACGTTAACTATGGCTACACCTTC. Its protein product is CASSKEGGYVNYGYTF.